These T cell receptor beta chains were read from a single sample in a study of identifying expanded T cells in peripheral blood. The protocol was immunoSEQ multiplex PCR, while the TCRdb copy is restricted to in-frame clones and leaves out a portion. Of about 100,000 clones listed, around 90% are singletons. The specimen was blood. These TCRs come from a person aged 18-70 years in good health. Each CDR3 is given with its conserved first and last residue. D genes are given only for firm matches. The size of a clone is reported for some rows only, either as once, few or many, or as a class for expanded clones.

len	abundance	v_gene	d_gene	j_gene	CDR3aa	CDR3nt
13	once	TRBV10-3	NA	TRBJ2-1	CAISLDAYNEQFF	TGTGCCATCTCGCTAGACGCCTACAATGAGCAGTTCTTC
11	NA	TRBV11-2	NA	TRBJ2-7	CASSSSYEQYF	TGTGCCAGCAGCTCGTCCTACGAGCAGTACTTC
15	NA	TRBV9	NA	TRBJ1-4	CASSPTGGVNEKLFF	TGTGCCAGCAGCCCGACCGGAGGGGTTAATGAAAAACTGTTTTTT
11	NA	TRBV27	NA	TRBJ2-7	CASSTGYEQYF	TGTGCCAGCAGTACAGGGTACGAGCAGTACTTC
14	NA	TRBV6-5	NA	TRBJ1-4	CASRISTTNEKLFF	TGTGCCAGCAGAATTTCAACAACTAATGAAAAACTGTTTTTT
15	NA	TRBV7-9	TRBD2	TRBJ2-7	CASTRSGESSYEQYF	TGTGCCAGCACCCGTAGCGGGGAGAGCTCCTACGAGCAGTACTTC
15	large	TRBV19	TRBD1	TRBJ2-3	CASSTYRGRTDTQYF	TGTGCCAGTAGTACATACAGGGGGAGGACAGATACGCAGTATTTT
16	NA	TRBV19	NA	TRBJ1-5	CASSPPWPMANQPQHF	TGTGCCAGTAGTCCGCCTTGGCCCATGGCGAATCAGCCCCAGCATTTT
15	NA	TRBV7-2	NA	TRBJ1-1	CASSLMGTPGAEAFF	TGTGCCAGCAGCTTAATGGGCACACCGGGGGCTGAAGCTTTCTTT
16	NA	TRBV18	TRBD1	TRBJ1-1	CASSPAQGVGSTEAFF	TGTGCCAGCTCACCCGCCCAGGGGGTTGGGAGCACTGAAGCTTTCTTT
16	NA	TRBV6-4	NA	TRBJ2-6	CASSSQGSSGANVLTF	TGTGCCAGCAGTTCCCAAGGGAGCTCTGGGGCCAACGTCCTGACTTTC
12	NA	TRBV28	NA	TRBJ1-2	CASSPPGGGYTF	TGTGCCAGCAGCCCGCCCGGAGGAGGCTACACCTTC
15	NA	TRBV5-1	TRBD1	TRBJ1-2	CASSPGTETNYGYTF	TGCGCCAGCAGCCCCGGGACAGAAACTAACTATGGCTACACCTTC
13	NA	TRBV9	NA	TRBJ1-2	CASSGGVDYGYTF	TGTGCCAGCAGCGGGGGGGTTGACTACGGCTACACCTTC
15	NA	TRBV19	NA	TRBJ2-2	CASSNLRGRSGELFF	TGTGCCAGTAGTAATTTGCGGGGGCGTTCCGGGGAGCTGTTTTTT
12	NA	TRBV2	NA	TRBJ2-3	CASSEAGVYEYF	TGTGCCAGCAGTGAGGCAGGGGTTTATGAGTATTTT
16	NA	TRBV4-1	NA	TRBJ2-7	CASSQVGPHGADEQYF	TGCGCCAGCAGCCAAGTGGGCCCACACGGGGCCGACGAGCAGTACTTC
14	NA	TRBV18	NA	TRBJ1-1	CASSRRGIGTEAFF	TGTGCCAGCTCACGGCGGGGGATCGGCACTGAAGCTTTCTTT
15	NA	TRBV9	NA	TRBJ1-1	CASILLRGFNTEAFF	TGTGCCAGCATACTACTCCGAGGGTTTAACACTGAAGCTTTCTTT
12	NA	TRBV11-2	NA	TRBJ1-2	CASSSYEYGYTF	TGTGCCAGCAGCTCCTACGAGTATGGCTACACCTTC
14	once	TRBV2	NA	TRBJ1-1	CASSESMRDTEAFF	TGTGCCAGCAGTGAAAGTATGAGGGACACTGAAGCTTTCTTT
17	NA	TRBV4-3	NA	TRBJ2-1	CASSQDLAQGAYNEQFF	TGCGCCAGCAGCCAAGATCTGGCACAGGGAGCCTACAATGAGCAGTTCTTC
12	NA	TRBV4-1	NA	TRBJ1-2	CASSQEGYGYTF	TGCGCCAGCAGCCAAGAAGGGTATGGCTACACCTTC
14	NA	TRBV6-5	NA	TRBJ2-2	CASSYLAGTGELFF	TGTGCCAGCAGTTACTTGGCGGGCACCGGGGAGCTGTTTTTT
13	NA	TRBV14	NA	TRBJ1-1	CASSQDLQGRAFF	TGTGCCAGCAGCCAAGATCTACAGGGACGAGCTTTCTTT
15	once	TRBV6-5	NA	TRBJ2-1	CASLARRGLRNEQFF	TGTGCCAGCCTTGCCCGCAGGGGCTTGAGGAATGAGCAGTTCTTC
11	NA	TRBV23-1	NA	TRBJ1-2	CAPLAGYGYTF	TGCGCCCCCCTTGCAGGGTATGGCTACACCTTC
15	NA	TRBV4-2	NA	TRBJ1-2	CASSQEGGLVYGYTF	TGTGCCAGCAGCCAAGAGGGGGGGTTGGTCTATGGCTACACCTTC
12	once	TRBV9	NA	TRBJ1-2	CAYGTRGDGYTF	TGTGCCTATGGGACCCGGGGTGATGGCTACACCTTC
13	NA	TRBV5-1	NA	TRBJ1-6	CASSDTDNSPLHF	TGCGCCAGCAGCGATACAGATAATTCACCCCTCCACTTT
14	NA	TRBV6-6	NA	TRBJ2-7	CATGVAGTDYEQYF	TGTGCCACCGGGGTGGCCGGGACGGACTACGAGCAGTACTTC
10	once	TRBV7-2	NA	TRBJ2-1	CASSSSEQFF	TGTGCCAGCAGCTCCAGTGAGCAGTTCTTC
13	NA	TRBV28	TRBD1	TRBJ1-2	CASSLGRGLGYTF	TGTGCCAGCAGTTTAGGCAGGGGGCTTGGCTACACCTTC
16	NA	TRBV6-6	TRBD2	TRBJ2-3	CASILAGGGAADTQYF	TGTGCCAGCATCTTGGCTGGGGGGGGAGCCGCAGATACGCAGTATTTT
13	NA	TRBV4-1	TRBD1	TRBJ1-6	CASSRQTGLPLHF	TGCGCCAGCAGCCGCCAGACAGGGTTGCCCCTCCACTTT
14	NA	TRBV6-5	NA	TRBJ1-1	CASSYSYLGYEAFF	TGTGCCAGCAGTTACTCGTACTTGGGATATGAAGCTTTCTTT
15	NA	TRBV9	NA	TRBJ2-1	CASSVEGGPYNEQFF	TGTGCCAGCAGCGTAGAGGGGGGCCCCTACAATGAGCAGTTCTTC
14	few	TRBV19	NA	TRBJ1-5	CASSSGAAVWPQHF	TGTGCCAGTAGTTCCGGGGCCGCCGTGTGGCCCCAGCATTTT
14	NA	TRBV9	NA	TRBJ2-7	CASSVAGRPYEQYF	TGTGCCAGCAGCGTAGCAGGTCGGCCCTACGAGCAGTACTTC
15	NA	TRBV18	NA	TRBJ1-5	CASSPTGIDNQPQHF	TGTGCCAGCTCACCAACAGGGATAGACAATCAGCCCCAGCATTTT
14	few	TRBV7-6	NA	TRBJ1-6	CASSLFSSRIRLHF	TGTGCCAGCAGCTTATTCTCTTCTAGGATTCGGCTCCACTTT
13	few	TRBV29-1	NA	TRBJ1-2	CSVRQGDVIGYTF	TGCAGCGTTCGGCAGGGCGACGTTATTGGCTACACCTTC